The 3 T cell receptor beta chains in this list originate from one sample, sequenced in a study of T cell repertoires in cytomegalovirus infection. TCRdb passed the reads through MiXCR, listing each CDR3 protein once. The sample yields 510,000 or so distinct CDR3 sequences, 26% seen once. Sequencing used PBMCs. The receptors originated from a human donor in good health (CMV status not recorded). Some clones in this sample may be carry-over from other donors' samples.

This chain uses TRBV6-2 or TRBV6-3 with TRBJ2-1; D possibly corresponds to TRBD2 (5 bases). Trimming removed 2 bases at V and 2 bases at J, with 19 bases between. The CDR3 sequence is 18 residues long. The germline V gene encodes CDR1 MNHEY and CDR2 SVGEGT. The CDR3 is CASSYDRVSGVPYNEQFF. As DNA, the CDR3 is TGTGCCAGCAGTTACGACCGAGTAAGCGGAGTTCCCTACAATGAGCAGTTCTTC.

This chain joins TRBV2 and TRBJ2-4; D not certain. The V gene lost 5 bases and the J gene lost 4 bases, with 15 bases spanning the gap. The CDR3 length is 15 residues. In germline, CDR1 is SNHLY, CDR2 FYNNEI. As DNA, the CDR3 is TGTGCCAGCAGTCCCGACGGCTTCGGGAAAAACATTCAGTACTTC. This codes for CASSPDGFGKNIQYF.

The V gene is TRBV19, the J gene TRBJ2-2, with D unresolved. The CDR3 is 14 amino acids. CDR1 and CDR2 from the germline V gene are LNHDA and SQIVND (reference sequence). The V end was cut by 3 bases, the J end by 4 bases, with 9 bases between. The CDR3 DNA follows: TGTGCCAGTAGTATGTTGGCTACCACCGGGGAGCTGTTTTTT. Protein sequence: CASSMLATTGELFF.